This entry is about one TCR beta chain. The treatment was: preoperative locoregional IRX-2 cytokine immunotherapy. This record comes from a study of preoperative IRX-2 immunotherapy in early breast cancer. TCRdb's table, derived via immunoSEQ multiplex PCR, lists solely in-frame clones and lacks some. The table has around 3,400 clones, 65% to 75% seen once. This CDR3 spans 17 amino acids. V lost 2 bases and J 4 bases, leaving 20 bases between the germline ends. The germline V gene has CDR1 WSHSY and CDR2 SAAADI. The TCR originated in a human donor with breast cancer. Specimen: tumor tissue, collected before IRX-2 immunotherapy. V usage is TRBV10-2 and J usage is TRBJ2-5; D may be TRBD2 (8 bases). CDR3 loop: CASSERDSGRGAETQYF. Here the CDR3 DNA reads TGCGCCAGCAGTGAGAGGGACAGCGGGAGAGGGGCAGAGACCCAGTACTTC.